Listed below are T cell receptor beta chains from one sample, sequenced in a study of blood T cells in healthy people across ages. TCRdb re-analysed the 5' RACE reads in MiXCR, keeping a single row per CDR3 protein. This table has about 930,000 distinct CDR3 sequences, around 29% appearing once. The same data also went into a second study, on T cells of mothers and their children.

What was sequenced was blood. These receptors originate from a woman in her forties in good health. Each CDR3 is given with its conserved first and last residue. The D gene is left open where the match is weak. The size of a clone is reported for some rows only, either as once, few or many, or as a class for expanded clones.

d_gene: -
v_gene: TRBV18
j_gene: TRBJ2-7
abundance: once
CDR3aa: CASSNDRGYEQYF
CDR3nt: TGTGCCAGCTCAAACGATCGGGGGTACGAGCAGTACTTC

d_gene: TRBD1
v_gene: TRBV29-1
j_gene: TRBJ1-2
abundance: -
CDR3aa: CSVDRQGNVGYGYTF
CDR3nt: TGCAGCGTAGACCGACAGGGGAATGTGGGCTATGGCTACACCTTC

d_gene: TRBD1
v_gene: TRBV28
j_gene: TRBJ1-2
abundance: few
CDR3aa: CASSFPGQAPYNYGYTF
CDR3nt: TGTGCCAGCAGTTTCCCGGGACAGGCACCTTACAACTATGGCTACACCTTC

d_gene: TRBD1
v_gene: TRBV10-3
j_gene: TRBJ2-1
abundance: -
CDR3aa: CAITAGTGSYNEQFF
CDR3nt: TGTGCCATCACCGCCGGGACAGGGTCCTACAATGAGCAGTTCTTC

d_gene: TRBD2
v_gene: TRBV28
j_gene: TRBJ2-7
abundance: once
CDR3aa: CASKTSGGTSVSEQYF
CDR3nt: TGTGCCAGCAAAACCAGCGGGGGGACCTCGGTAAGCGAGCAGTACTTC

d_gene: -
v_gene: TRBV7-2
j_gene: TRBJ2-7
abundance: many
CDR3aa: CASSLVNGPYEQYF
CDR3nt: TGTGCCAGCAGCTTAGTCAACGGACCCTACGAGCAGTACTTC

d_gene: -
v_gene: TRBV7-8
j_gene: TRBJ2-3
abundance: -
CDR3aa: CASSLTAAVGFKDTQYF
CDR3nt: TGTGCCAGCAGCCTAACGGCGGCGGTGGGGTTCAAAGATACGCAGTATTTT

d_gene: -
v_gene: TRBV20-1
j_gene: TRBJ2-5
abundance: many
CDR3aa: CSASGGEETQYF
CDR3nt: TGCAGTGCTAGTGGGGGCGAAGAGACCCAGTACTTC

d_gene: -
v_gene: TRBV9
j_gene: TRBJ2-1
abundance: -
CDR3aa: CASSPRQYTSSYNEQFF
CDR3nt: TGTGCCAGCAGCCCACGACAGTATACTTCCTCCTACAATGAGCAGTTCTTC

d_gene: TRBD1
v_gene: TRBV7-2
j_gene: TRBJ1-1
abundance: many
CDR3aa: CASSLETGVSTEAFF
CDR3nt: TGTGCCAGCAGCTTGGAGACAGGGGTATCTACTGAAGCTTTCTTT

d_gene: -
v_gene: TRBV7-2
j_gene: TRBJ2-3
abundance: -
CDR3aa: CASSLVPTLQGTDTQYF
CDR3nt: TGTGCCAGCAGCTTAGTCCCAACCTTACAGGGTACAGATACGCAGTATTTT

d_gene: -
v_gene: TRBV7-2
j_gene: TRBJ1-2
abundance: few
CDR3aa: CASSQSHNYGYTF
CDR3nt: TGTGCCAGCAGCCAGTCGCACAACTATGGCTACACCTTC

d_gene: -
v_gene: TRBV7-2
j_gene: TRBJ2-7
abundance: many
CDR3aa: CASSLEQISYEQYF
CDR3nt: TGTGCCAGCAGCTTAGAACAGATTTCCTACGAGCAGTACTTC

d_gene: -
v_gene: TRBV21-1
j_gene: TRBJ1-6
abundance: few
CDR3aa: CASRDREQGSPLHF
CDR3nt: TGTGCCAGCAGGGACAGGGAACAGGGTTCACCCCTCCACTTT

d_gene: -
v_gene: TRBV4-1
j_gene: TRBJ1-1
abundance: few
CDR3aa: CASSQGRAQKRNTEAFF
CDR3nt: TGCGCCAGCAGCCAAGGAAGAGCCCAGAAAAGGAACACTGAAGCTTTCTTT

d_gene: TRBD2
v_gene: TRBV7-9
j_gene: TRBJ2-6
abundance: few
CDR3aa: CASSRGRETSGANVLTF
CDR3nt: TGTGCCAGCAGCCGAGGGAGGGAAACCTCTGGGGCCAACGTCCTGACTTTC

d_gene: TRBD1
v_gene: TRBV3-1
j_gene: TRBJ2-4
abundance: -
CDR3aa: CAGSQPDRVHFNEQYF
CDR3nt: TGTGCCGGCAGCCAGCCGGACAGGGTCCATTTCAATGAGCAGTACTTC

d_gene: -
v_gene: TRBV7-9
j_gene: TRBJ2-5
abundance: -
CDR3aa: CASSTIMGLEETQYF
CDR3nt: TGTGCCAGCAGCACGATTATGGGGCTCGAAGAGACCCAGTACTTC